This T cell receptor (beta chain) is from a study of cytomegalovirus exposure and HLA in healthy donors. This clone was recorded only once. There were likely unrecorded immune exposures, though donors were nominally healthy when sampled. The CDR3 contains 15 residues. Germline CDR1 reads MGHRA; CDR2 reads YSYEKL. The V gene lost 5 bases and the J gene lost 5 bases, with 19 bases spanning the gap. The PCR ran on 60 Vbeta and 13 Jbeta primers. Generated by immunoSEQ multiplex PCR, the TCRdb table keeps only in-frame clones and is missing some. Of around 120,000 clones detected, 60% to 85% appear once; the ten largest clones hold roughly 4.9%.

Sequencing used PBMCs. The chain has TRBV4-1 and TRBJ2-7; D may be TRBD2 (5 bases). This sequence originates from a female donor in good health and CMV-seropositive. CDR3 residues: CASSSPLAPGNEQYF. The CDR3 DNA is TGCGCCAGCAGCTCCCCCCTGGCGCCCGGGAACGAGCAGTACTTC.